These 3 T cell receptor beta chains were sequenced from one sample in a study of beta chain features in type 1 diabetes. The whole isolated RNA underwent reverse transcription, so sequencing captured expressed TCRB transcripts. Here immunoSEQ multiplex PCR was the method, and the copy in TCRdb shows in-frame clones only, minus some. This sample has roughly 400,000 clones, with about 15% found just once. Sequencing was carried out using naive CD4+ T cells from blood. The receptors were gathered from a young woman in good health.

This clone has just a few counts. This rearrangement joins TRBV18 to TRBJ1-5; the match to TRBD1 covers 11 bases. The V gene's germline CDR1 is KGHSH and CDR2 LQKENI. The CDR3 is 15 residues long. The ends lost 2 bases at V and 5 bases at J; junction bases unmatched: 2. The CDR3: CASSPGQGAHQPQHF. As DNA, the CDR3 is TGTGCCAGCTCACCAGGACAGGGGGCCCATCAGCCCCAGCATTTT.

This clone was observed a handful of times. The chain combines TRBV10-3 with TRBJ1-5, with D possibly TRBD1 on 5 matching bases. The V gene's germline CDR1 is ENHRY and CDR2 SYGVKD. Trimming shortened V by 11 bases and J by 3 bases, and 11 bases separated the two germline ends. CDR3 size: 12 residues. CDR3 amino acids: CAVQGVNQPQHF. In nucleotides, the CDR3 is TGTGCCGTCCAGGGTGTCAATCAGCCCCAGCATTTT.

This clone was observed a handful of times. The chain is built from TRBV5-1 and TRBJ2-3; TRBD1 matches at 7 bases. Germline loops: CDR1 SGHRS, CDR2 YFSETQ. J was trimmed by 2 bases and V by 1 base; bases with no gene match: 4. The CDR3 totals 15 residues. The CDR3 protein is CASSLMGQPTDTQYF. Written as DNA, the CDR3 is TGCGCCAGCAGCTTGATGGGACAGCCCACAGATACGCAGTATTTT.